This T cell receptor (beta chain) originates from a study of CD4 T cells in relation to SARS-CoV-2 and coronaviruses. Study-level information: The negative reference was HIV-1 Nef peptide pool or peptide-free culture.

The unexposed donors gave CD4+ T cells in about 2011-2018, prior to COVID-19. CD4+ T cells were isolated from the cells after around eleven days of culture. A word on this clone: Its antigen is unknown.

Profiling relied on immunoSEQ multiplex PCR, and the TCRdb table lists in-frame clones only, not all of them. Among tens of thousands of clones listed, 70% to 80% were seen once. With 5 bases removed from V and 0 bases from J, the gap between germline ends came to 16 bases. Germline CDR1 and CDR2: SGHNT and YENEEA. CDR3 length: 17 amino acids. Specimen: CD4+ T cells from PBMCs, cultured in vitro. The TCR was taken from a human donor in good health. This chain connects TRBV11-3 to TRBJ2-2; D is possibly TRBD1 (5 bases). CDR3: CASSETAWGANTGELFF. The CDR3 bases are TGTGCCAGCAGCGAAACGGCGTGGGGCGCGAACACCGGGGAGCTGTTTTTT.